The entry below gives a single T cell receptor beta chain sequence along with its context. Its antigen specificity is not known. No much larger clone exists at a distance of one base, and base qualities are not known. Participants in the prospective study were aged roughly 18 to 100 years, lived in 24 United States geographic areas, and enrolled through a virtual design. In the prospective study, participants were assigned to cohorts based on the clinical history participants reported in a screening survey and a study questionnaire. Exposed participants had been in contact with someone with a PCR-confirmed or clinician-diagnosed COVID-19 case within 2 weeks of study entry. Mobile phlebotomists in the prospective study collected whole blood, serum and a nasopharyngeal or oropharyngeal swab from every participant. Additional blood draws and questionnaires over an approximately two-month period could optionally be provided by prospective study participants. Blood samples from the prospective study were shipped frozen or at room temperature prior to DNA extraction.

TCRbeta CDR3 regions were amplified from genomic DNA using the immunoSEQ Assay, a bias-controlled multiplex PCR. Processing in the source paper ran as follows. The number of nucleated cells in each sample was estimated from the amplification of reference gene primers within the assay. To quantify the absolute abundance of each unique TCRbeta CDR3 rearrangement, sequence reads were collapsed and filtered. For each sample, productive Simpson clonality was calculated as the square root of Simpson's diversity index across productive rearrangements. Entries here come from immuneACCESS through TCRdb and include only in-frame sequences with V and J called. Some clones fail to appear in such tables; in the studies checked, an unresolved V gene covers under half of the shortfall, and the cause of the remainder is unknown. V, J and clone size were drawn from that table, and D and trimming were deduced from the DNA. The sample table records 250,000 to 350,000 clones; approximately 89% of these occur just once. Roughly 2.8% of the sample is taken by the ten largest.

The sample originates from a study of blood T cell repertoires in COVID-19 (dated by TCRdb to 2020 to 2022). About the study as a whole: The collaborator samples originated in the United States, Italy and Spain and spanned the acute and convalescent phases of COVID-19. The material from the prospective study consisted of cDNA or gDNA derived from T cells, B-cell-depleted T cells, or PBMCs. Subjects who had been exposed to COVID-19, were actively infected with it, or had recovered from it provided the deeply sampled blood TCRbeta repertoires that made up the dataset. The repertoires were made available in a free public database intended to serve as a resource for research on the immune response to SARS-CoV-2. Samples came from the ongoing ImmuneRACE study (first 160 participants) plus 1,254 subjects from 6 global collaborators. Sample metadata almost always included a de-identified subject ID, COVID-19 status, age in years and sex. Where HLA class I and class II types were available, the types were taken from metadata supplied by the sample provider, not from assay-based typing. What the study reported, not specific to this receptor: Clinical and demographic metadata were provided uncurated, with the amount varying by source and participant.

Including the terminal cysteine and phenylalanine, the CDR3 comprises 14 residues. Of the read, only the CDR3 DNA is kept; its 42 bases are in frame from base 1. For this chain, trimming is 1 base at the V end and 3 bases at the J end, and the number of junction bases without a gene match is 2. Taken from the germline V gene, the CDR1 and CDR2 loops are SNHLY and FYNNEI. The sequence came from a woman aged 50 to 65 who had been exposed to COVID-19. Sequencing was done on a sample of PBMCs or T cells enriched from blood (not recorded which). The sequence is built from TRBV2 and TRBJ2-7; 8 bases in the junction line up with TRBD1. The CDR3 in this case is CASSEGTGHYEQYF. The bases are TGTGCCAGCAGTGAAGGGACAGGGCACTACGAGCAGTACTTC. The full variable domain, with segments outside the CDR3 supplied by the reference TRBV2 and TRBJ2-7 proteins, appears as EPEVTQTPSHQVTQMGQEVILRCVPISNHLYFYWYRQILGQKVEFLVSFYNNEISEKSEIFDDQFSVERPDGSNFTLKIRSTKLEDSAMYFCASSEGTGHYEQYFGPGTRLTVT.